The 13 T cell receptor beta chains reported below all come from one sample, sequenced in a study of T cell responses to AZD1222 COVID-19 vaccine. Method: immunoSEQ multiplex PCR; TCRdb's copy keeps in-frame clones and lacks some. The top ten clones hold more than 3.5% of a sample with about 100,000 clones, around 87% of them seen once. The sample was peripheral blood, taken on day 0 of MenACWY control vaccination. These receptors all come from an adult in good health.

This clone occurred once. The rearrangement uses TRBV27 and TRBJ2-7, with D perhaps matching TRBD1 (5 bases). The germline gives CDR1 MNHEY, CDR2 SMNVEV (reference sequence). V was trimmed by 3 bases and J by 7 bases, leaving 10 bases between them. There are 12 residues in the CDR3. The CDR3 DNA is TGTGCCAGCAGTTTCCAGGGTCGGGAGCAGTACTTC. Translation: CASSFQGREQYF.

This CDR3 is CASSPGTGRRETQYF. The CDR3 DNA follows: TGTGCCAGCAGCCCCGGGACAGGGCGTCGGGAGACCCAGTACTTC. The chain carries TRBV3-1 (or the pseudogene TRBV3-2) and TRBJ2-5; TRBD1 aligns across 9 bases. The CDR3 is 15 residues long. J gave up 5 bases and V 4 bases, and 8 bases lay outside the gene matches. The germline V gene has CDR1 LGHDT and CDR2 YNNKEL (reference sequence).

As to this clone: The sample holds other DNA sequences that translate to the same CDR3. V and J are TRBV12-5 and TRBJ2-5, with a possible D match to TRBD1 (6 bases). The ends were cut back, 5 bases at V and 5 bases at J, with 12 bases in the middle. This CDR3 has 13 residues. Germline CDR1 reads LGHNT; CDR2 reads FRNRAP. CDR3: CASGTGQGETQYF. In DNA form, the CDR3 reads TGTGCTAGTGGTACCGGCCAGGGGGAGACCCAGTACTTC.

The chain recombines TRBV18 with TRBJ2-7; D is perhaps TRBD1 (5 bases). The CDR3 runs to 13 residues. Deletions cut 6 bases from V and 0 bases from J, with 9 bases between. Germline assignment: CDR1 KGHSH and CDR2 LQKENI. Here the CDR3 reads CASSPRDSYEQYF. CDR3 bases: TGTGCCAGCTCCCCCAGGGACTCCTACGAGCAGTACTTC.

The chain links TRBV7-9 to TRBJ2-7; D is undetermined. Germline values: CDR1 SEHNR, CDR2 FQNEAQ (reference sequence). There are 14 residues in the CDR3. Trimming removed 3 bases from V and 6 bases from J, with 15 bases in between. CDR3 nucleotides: TGTGCCAGCAGCTTGAATATGGGGTTCAGCGAGCAGTACTTC. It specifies CASSLNMGFSEQYF.

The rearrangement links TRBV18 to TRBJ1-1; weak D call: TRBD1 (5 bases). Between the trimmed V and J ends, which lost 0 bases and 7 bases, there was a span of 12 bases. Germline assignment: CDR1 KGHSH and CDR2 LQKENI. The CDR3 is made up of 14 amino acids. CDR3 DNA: TGTGCCAGCTCACCACCCAGCCTTAGGGGTGAAGCTTTCTTT. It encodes CASSPPSLRGEAFF.

The CDR3, as DNA: TGTGCCAGCAGCGCCGACGGTAATAGCAATCAGCCCCAGCATTTT. This encodes CASSADGNSNQPQHF. V and J are TRBV2 and TRBJ1-5; no reliable D call. CDR3 length: 15 amino acids. V lost 6 bases and J 0 bases, leaving 12 bases between the germline ends. The germline V gene has CDR1 SNHLY and CDR2 FYNNEI.

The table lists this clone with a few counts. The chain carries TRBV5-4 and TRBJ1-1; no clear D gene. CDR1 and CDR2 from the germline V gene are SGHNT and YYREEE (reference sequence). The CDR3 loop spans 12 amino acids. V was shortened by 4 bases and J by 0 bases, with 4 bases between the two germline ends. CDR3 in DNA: TGTGCCAGCAGCGGGGTGAACACTGAAGCTTTCTTT. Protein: CASSGVNTEAFF.

Here the CDR3 DNA reads TGTGCCAGCAGTTACGGTCCCAAATACGAGCAGTACTTC. Its translation: CASSYGPKYEQYF. V is TRBV6-2 or TRBV6-3 and J is TRBJ2-7; D is unresolved. V shed 2 bases and J shed 4 bases, with 9 bases lying between them. Germline V gives CDR1 MNHEY, CDR2 SVGEGT. The CDR3 loop spans 13 amino acids.

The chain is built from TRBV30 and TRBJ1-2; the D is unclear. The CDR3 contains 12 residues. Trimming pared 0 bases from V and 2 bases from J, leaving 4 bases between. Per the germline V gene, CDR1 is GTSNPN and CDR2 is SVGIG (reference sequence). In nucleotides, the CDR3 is TGTGCCTGGAGTGTTGACAACTATGGCTACACCTTC. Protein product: CAWSVDNYGYTF.

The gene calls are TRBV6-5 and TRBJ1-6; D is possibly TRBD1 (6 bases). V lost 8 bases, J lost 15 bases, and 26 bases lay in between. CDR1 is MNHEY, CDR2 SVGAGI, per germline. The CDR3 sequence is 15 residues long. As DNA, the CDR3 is TGTGCCAGCTTCCGGGGGCCGGGGTTAAATTTCGACCTCCACTTT. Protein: CASFRGPGLNFDLHF.

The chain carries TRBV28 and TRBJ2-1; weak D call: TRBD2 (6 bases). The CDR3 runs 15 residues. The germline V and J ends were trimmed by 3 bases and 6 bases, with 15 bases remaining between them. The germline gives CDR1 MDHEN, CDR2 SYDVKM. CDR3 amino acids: CASSLGAQGGNEQFF. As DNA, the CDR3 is TGTGCCAGCAGTTTGGGTGCCCAGGGAGGCAATGAGCAGTTCTTC.

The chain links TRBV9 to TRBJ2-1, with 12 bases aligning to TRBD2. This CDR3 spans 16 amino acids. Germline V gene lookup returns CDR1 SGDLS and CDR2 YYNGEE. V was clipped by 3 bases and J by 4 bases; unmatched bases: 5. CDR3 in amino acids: CASSGTSGVWYNEQFF. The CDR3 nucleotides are TGTGCCAGCAGCGGGACTAGCGGGGTTTGGTACAATGAGCAGTTCTTC.